This T cell receptor (beta chain) was recovered during a study of T cells after yellow fever vaccination. At the level of the study: Preparation used SMART-Seq v4 Ultra Low Input for the low-cell-number fractions. Overall study findings and caveats: Once the booster was given, most primary-vaccination clones reappeared, at approximately 97% for CD4 and roughly 86% for CD8. A limited proportion of clonotypes was detected within both the CD4 and CD8 compartments.

Researchers made TCR cDNA using 5'RACE template switching, and this step added a universal primer site and UMIs. TCRdb used MiXCR to reprocess the 5' RACE reads, holding one entry per CDR3 protein. The sample carries about 550,000 distinct CDR3 sequences, about a fifth recorded once. The J segment lost 6 bases and the V segment lost 2 bases, leaving 2 bases of the junction unmatched. This CDR3 spans 13 amino acids. Germline V gene data show CDR1 as SGHDN and CDR2 as FVKESK. Comment on this clonotype: Its antigen remains unidentified.

This chain connects TRBV14 to TRBJ2-3, with TRBD1 matching over 7 bases. This specimen was PBMCs, taken 15 days after the yellow fever booster vaccination. This clonotype was sampled from a young man who received the YFV17D yellow fever vaccine. The DNA of the CDR3 is TGTGCCAGCAGCCAATTAGGGGGCGATACGCAGTATTTT. This gives the protein CASSQLGGDTQYF.